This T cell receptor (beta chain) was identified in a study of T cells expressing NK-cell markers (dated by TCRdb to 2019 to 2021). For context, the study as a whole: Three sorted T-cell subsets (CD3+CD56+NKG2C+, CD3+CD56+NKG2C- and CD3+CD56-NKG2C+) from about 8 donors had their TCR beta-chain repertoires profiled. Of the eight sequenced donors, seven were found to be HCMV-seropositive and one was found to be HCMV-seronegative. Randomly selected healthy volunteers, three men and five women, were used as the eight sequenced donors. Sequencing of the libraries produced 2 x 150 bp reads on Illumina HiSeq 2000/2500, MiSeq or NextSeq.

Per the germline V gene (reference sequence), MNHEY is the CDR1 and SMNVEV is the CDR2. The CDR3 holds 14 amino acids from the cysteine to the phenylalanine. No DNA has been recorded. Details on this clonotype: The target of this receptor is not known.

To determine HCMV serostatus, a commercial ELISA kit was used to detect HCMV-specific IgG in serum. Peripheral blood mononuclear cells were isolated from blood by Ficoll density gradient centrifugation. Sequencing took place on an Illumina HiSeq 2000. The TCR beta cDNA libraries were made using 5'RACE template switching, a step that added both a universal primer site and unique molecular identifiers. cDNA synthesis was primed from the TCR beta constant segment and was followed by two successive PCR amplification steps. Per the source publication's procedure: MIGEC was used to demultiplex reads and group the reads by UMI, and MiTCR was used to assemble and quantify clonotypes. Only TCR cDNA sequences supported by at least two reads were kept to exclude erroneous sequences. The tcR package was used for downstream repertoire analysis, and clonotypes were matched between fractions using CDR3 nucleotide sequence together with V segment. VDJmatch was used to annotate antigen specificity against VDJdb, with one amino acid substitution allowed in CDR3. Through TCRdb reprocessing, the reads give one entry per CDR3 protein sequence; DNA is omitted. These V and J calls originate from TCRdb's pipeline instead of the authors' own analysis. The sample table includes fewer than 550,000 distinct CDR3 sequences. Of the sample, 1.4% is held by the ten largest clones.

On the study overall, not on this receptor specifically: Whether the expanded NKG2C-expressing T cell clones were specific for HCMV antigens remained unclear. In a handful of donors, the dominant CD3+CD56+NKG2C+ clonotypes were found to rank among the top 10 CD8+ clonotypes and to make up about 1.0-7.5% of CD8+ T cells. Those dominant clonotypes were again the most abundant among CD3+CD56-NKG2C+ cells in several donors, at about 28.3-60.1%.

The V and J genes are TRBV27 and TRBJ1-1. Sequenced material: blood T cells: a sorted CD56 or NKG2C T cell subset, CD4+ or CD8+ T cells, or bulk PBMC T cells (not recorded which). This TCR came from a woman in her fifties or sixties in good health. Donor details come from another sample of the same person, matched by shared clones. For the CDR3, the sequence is CASKARASDTEAFF.